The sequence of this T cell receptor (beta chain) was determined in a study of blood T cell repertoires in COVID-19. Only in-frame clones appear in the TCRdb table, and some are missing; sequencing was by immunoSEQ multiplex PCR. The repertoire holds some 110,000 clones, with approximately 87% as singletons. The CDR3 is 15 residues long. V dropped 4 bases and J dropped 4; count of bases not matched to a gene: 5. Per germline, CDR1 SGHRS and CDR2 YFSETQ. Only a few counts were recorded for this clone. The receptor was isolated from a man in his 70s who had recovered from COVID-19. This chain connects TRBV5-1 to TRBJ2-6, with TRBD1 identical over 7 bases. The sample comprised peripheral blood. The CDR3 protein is CASSPDRDGANVLTF. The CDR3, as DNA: TGCGCCAGCAGCCCAGACAGGGACGGGGCCAACGTCCTGACTTTC.